This TCR beta chain was observed in a study of blood T cell repertoires in COVID-19. Study background: COVID-19 samples, acute and convalescent, were from the United States, Italy and Spain. PBMCs, B-cell-depleted T cells, or T cells were the source of the cDNA or gDNA that made up the material.

The CDR3 runs 16 residues. V was pared by 5 bases and J by 7 bases, with 11 bases of the junction left unmatched. Germline CDR1 is SGHTA and CDR2 is FQGNSA. Original processing methods: For nucleated cells, counts were estimated from reference gene primer amplification. Assay: immunoSEQ multiplex PCR; the TCRdb copy retains only in-frame clones and omits some. V, J and clone size derive from that table, while D and trimming were established from the DNA sequence. Among over 80,000 clones listed, over 80% were seen once. The TCR sequence derives from a human donor with active COVID-19. The donor label of this sample is uncertain. The sample consisted of peripheral blood. V usage is TRBV7-2 and J usage is TRBJ1-4, with 9 bases aligning to TRBD1. DNA for the CDR3: TGTGCCAGCAGCCTCAAGCCGGGACAGGGAGGTGAAAAACTGTTTTTT. This encodes CASSLKPGQGGEKLFF.